This T cell receptor (beta chain) was captured in a study of CD8+ T cells in alopecia areata. Study background: Treated patients took oral tofacitinib at 5 to 10 mg twice daily. The protocol delivered tofacitinib for 6 to 18 months, then withdrew it for 6 months.

Sequencing templates came from extracted RNA that was reverse transcribed into cDNA. TCRdb's table, derived via immunoSEQ multiplex PCR, lists solely in-frame clones and lacks some. The sample has some 170,000 clones; around 60% are singletons. Both peripheral blood and punch biopsies of lesional scalp skin were obtained from patients who had alopecia areata. Germline loops: CDR1 MNHEY, CDR2 SMNVEV (reference sequence). Trimming left V 3 bases short and J 3 bases short, with 12 bases between. This CDR3 is built from 14 residues. On this clone: What it binds is unknown.

Overall study results and limits: The study found TCR sharing across patients less clear than in mice, possibly for HLA reasons.

The sequenced sample was CD4+ T cells sorted from blood, obtained at week 0. The origin of this receptor is a human donor with alopecia areata. This sequence joins TRBV27 and TRBJ2-7; possibly TRBD1 or TRBD2 for D (5 bases each). CDR3 nucleotide sequence: TGTGCCAGCAGTTTCGGAATGAGGGGCTACGAGCAGTACTTC. Translation gives CASSFGMRGYEQYF.